This TCR beta chain was found in a study of patients and donors after allogeneic stem cell transplantation. MiXCR was run by TCRdb on the RT-PCR reads, yielding one entry per CDR3 protein. The repertoire holds 150,000 or so distinct CDR3 sequences, roughly 22% seen once, with roughly a quarter in the top ten. This clonotype has only a few counts. Sequenced: blood, either unsorted or a sorted T cell fraction (not recorded which). The TCR originated in a human donor who was either an allogeneic HSCT recipient or a stem cell or donor lymphocyte infusion donor (not recorded which). It is not recorded whose cells these are; they may come from a transplant donor.

The CDR3 region has the DNA TGTGCCAGCAGCCTGGGACAGGGCCATAACTATGGCTACACCTTC. Its translation is CASSLGQGHNYGYTF. The chain carries TRBV12-3 or TRBV12-4 and TRBJ1-2; 9 nucleotides line up with TRBD1. J gave up 1 base and V 6 bases, and 6 bases lay outside the gene matches. The CDR3 has 15 amino acids.